This T cell receptor beta chain stems from a study of cytomegalovirus exposure and HLA in healthy donors. Germline trimming cut 2 bases from V and 1 base from J; bases unmatched to any gene: 4. Germline V gene lookup returns CDR1 SGHRS and CDR2 YFSETQ. CDR3 length: 15 residues. Points from the study as a whole: Earlier findings revealed that most TCR beta V segments proved productive either about 90% or about 30% of the time. A few CMV-associated chains were confirmed in vitro to be specific for CMV antigens. Investigators reported 150 to 200 TCR beta chains as tied to cytomegalovirus.

To note about this clone: Its antigen is currently unknown.

In the PCR, 60 Vbeta and 13 Jbeta primers were used. The protocol was immunoSEQ multiplex PCR, while the TCRdb copy is restricted to in-frame clones and leaves out a portion. The data hold approximately 93,000 clones, with 65% observed a single time. This TCR was sampled from a boy aged 10-17 years in good health and CMV-seropositive. This chain links TRBV5-1 with TRBJ1-1; 8 bases fit TRBD1. The specimen was PBMCs. The chain's CDR3 is CASSFSGTGNTEAFF. CDR3 nucleotide sequence: TGCGCCAGCAGCTTCTCCGGGACAGGGAACACTGAAGCTTTCTTT.